The rows below give T cell receptor beta chains drawn from one sample of a study of Ad26.COV2.S vaccination and SARS-CoV-2 variants. Assay: immunoSEQ multiplex PCR; the TCRdb copy retains only in-frame clones and omits some. The table has some 290,000 clones, around 83% seen once. The material was peripheral blood, obtained in a trial of Ad26.COV2.S vaccine versus placebo. These receptors came from a person between 18 and 59 years old who received the Ad26.COV2.S COVID-19 vaccine or a placebo. The CDR3 runs from the conserved cysteine through the conserved F or W. A D gene is named only where the DNA matches it firmly. Clone size appears in some rows only: once, few, many, or a class for an expanded clone.

CDR3	DNA	size	D	J	V
CATSDSRTANTGELFF	TGTGCCACCAGTGATTCCCGGACCGCGAACACCGGGGAGCTGTTTTTT	.	.	TRBJ2-2	TRBV24-1
CASSQGAEFFSSYNEQFF	TGCGCCAGCAGCCAAGGGGCGGAGTTTTTTAGCTCCTACAATGAGCAGTTCTTC	.	.	TRBJ2-1	TRBV4-1
CASSPDVWGGTEAFF	TGTGCCAGCAGCCCCGACGTTTGGGGCGGCACTGAAGCTTTCTTT	.	.	TRBJ1-1	TRBV7-2
CASSLSVGTKSFF	TGTGCCAGCAGCCTTTCCGTCGGGACCAAATCCTTCTTC	.	.	TRBJ2-1	TRBV11-3
CAWSRRDKGEQYF	TGTGCCTGGAGTAGGAGGGATAAGGGCGAGCAGTACTTC	.	.	TRBJ2-7	TRBV30
CASSPRGGQETQYF	TGTGCCAGCAGTCCCCGGGGGGGACAAGAGACCCAGTACTTC	few	TRBD2	TRBJ2-5	TRBV6-5
CASSPSGLAKNNEQFF	TGTGCCAGCAGCCCCTCGGGACTAGCGAAGAACAATGAGCAGTTCTTC	.	TRBD2	TRBJ2-1	TRBV3-1/TRBV3-2
CAWNDRGSYEQYF	TGTGCCTGGAACGACAGGGGATCCTACGAGCAGTACTTC	.	TRBD1	TRBJ2-7	TRBV30
CASSQDQGAPVNTEAFF	TGCGCCAGCAGCCAAGATCAGGGGGCGCCGGTCAACACTGAAGCTTTCTTT	few	TRBD1	TRBJ1-1	TRBV4-1
CASSSRDGDNSPLHF	TGTGCCAGTAGTAGCCGGGACGGTGATAATTCACCCCTCCACTTT	.	.	TRBJ1-6	TRBV19
CASRSVTGEVPLHF	TGTGCCAGTAGAAGCGTGACAGGGGAGGTGCCCCTCCACTTT	.	TRBD1	TRBJ1-6	TRBV19
CASSLGGQGAPLNF	TGTGCCAGCAGCTTAGGTGGACAGGGGGCACCACTAAACTTC	once	TRBD1	TRBJ1-2	TRBV7-2
CASSLRTGEGSYNEQFF	TGTGCCAGCAGTCTCCGGACAGGAGAGGGCTCCTACAATGAGCAGTTCTTC	.	TRBD1	TRBJ2-1	TRBV5-5
CASRYTGSPEQYF	TGCGCCAGCAGATACACAGGGTCCCCCGAGCAGTACTTC	few	.	TRBJ2-7	TRBV5-1
CASSAGQVNYGYTF	TGTGCCAGCAGCGCCGGACAGGTGAACTATGGCTACACCTTC	once	TRBD1	TRBJ1-2	TRBV5-4
CASSSPGALQETQYF	TGTGCCAGCAGCTCACCGGGGGCACTCCAAGAGACCCAGTACTTC	.	.	TRBJ2-5	TRBV13
CATSDPATGDGTGELFF	TGTGCCACCAGTGACCCTGCGACAGGGGACGGCACCGGGGAGCTGTTTTTT	.	TRBD1	TRBJ2-2	TRBV24-1
CAWSRGQGMNTEAFF	TGTGCCTGGAGCAGAGGACAGGGGATGAACACTGAAGCTTTCTTT	.	TRBD1	TRBJ1-1	TRBV30
CASSMFTATLVGTDTQYF	TGTGCCAGTAGTATGTTCACCGCTACTTTAGTTGGCACAGATACGCAGTATTTT	.	.	TRBJ2-3	TRBV18
CASSPPSGATSSYNEQFF	TGTGCCAGCAGCCCTCCTAGCGGTGCCACTAGCTCCTACAATGAGCAGTTCTTC	.	TRBD2	TRBJ2-1	TRBV5-4
CASRRSGEETQYF	TGCGCCAGCAGGCGAAGCGGGGAAGAGACCCAGTACTTC	.	TRBD2	TRBJ2-5	TRBV4-3
CASRPTGGPEKLFF	TGTGCCAGCAGGCCGACAGGGGGCCCTGAAAAACTGTTTTTT	.	TRBD1	TRBJ1-4	TRBV2
CATSSPQAGALNEQFF	TGTGCCACCAGCAGTCCTCAAGCGGGGGCACTAAATGAGCAGTTCTTC	.	TRBD2	TRBJ2-1	TRBV15
CASRAGGGTEAFF	TGTGCCAGTAGGGCAGGGGGTGGCACTGAAGCTTTCTTT	.	TRBD1	TRBJ1-1	TRBV19
CASSQLKGGEANYGYTF	TGTGCCAGCAGCCAATTAAAAGGGGGGGAAGCTAACTATGGCTACACCTTC	.	.	TRBJ1-2	TRBV5-4
CASSAQGGGEKLFF	TGTGCCAGCAGCGCACAGGGAGGTGGTGAAAAACTGTTTTTT	.	.	TRBJ1-4	TRBV9
CASSPIGTSGLADTQYF	TGTGCCAGCAGCCCTATAGGGACTAGCGGGTTGGCAGATACGCAGTATTTT	.	TRBD2	TRBJ2-3	TRBV4-2